This T cell receptor beta chain is drawn from a study of OX40 agonist ivuxolimab in advanced cancers. Study information: Cohort: around 79% men, mean age approximately 64, aged about 20 to 80.

The CDR3 runs 10 residues. Between the trimmed V and J ends, which lost 6 bases and 5 bases, there was a span of 5 bases. Germline V gene sequence: CDR1 SGHRS, CDR2 YFSETQ. With baseline, cycle 4 day 1, and cycle 7 day 1 as timepoints, blood was sampled. Using immunoSEQ multiplex PCR, the repertoire was profiled, and TCRdb retains in-frame clones only, with some absent. The repertoire holds 90,000 to 150,000 clones, with 75% to 90% as singletons. The sequenced sample was CD4+ or CD8+ T cells sorted from blood, obtained in a trial of the OX40 agonist ivuxolimab. This chain links TRBV5-1 with TRBJ2-5; no definite D call. This clonotype was sampled from an adult with an advanced solid tumor such as melanoma, head and neck, liver or kidney cancer. CDR3 sequence: CASKEETQYF. In DNA form, the CDR3 reads TGCGCCAGCAAGGAGGAGACCCAGTACTTC.